The 17 T cell receptor beta chains reported below all come from one sample, sequenced in a study of PD-1 blockade in classical Hodgkin lymphoma. Time point reported: newly diagnosed, previously untreated cHL patient sample. Here immunoSEQ multiplex PCR was the method, and the copy in TCRdb shows in-frame clones only, minus some. The sample yields approximately 30,000 clones, roughly 90% seen once. The sequencing input was peripheral blood mononuclear cells (PBMCs). The receptors were gathered from a human donor with classical Hodgkin lymphoma.

The CDR3 spells CASSRTGVGRGPQHF. DNA of the CDR3: TGTGCCAGCAGCCGGACAGGGGTGGGGCGGGGGCCCCAGCATTTT. V gene TRBV6-5 combines with J gene TRBJ1-5, with 9 bases matching TRBD1. CDR1 and CDR2 (germline): MNHEY, SVGAGI. V shed 6 bases and J 9 bases; nucleotides not matched to a gene: 12. The CDR3 spans 15 residues.

This clone was seen a single time. The J gene is TRBJ1-2, the V gene TRBV29-1, with TRBD1 matching 7 bases. Trimming at V came to 2 bases and at J to 6 bases, leaving 9 bases not matched to a gene. CDR1 and CDR2 (germline): SQVTM, ANQGSEA. This CDR3 contains 14 residues. The CDR3 nucleotides read TGCAGCGTTGAAACAAGGGGGCAGGTCGATGGCTACACCTTC. Protein sequence: CSVETRGQVDGYTF.

The J gene is TRBJ1-2, the V gene TRBV4-3; 7 bases align to TRBD1. CDR1 and CDR2 (germline): LGHNA, YSLEER. V was pared by 4 bases and J by 6 bases, with 11 bases of the junction left unmatched. CDR3 size: 15 residues. The CDR3 DNA sequence: TGCGCCAGCAGCCGTCAGACAGGGAGCGTGCATGGCTACACCTTC. Translating it yields CASSRQTGSVHGYTF.

A note on this clone: Sequence at one end of the junction differs from germline and may be a read error. The rearrangement uses TRBV10-3 and TRBJ1-1, with a weak D call TRBD1 (5 bases). CDR1 and CDR2 from the germline V gene are ENHRY and SYGVKD. There are 14 residues in the CDR3. CDR3 region: CAISESAGRAEAVF. CDR3 in DNA: TGTGCCATCAGTGAGTCGGCAGGGAGGGCTGAAGCTGTCTTT.

This clone was recorded once. The chain is built from TRBV10-3 and TRBJ2-5; 9 bases are shared with TRBD1. Per the germline V gene, CDR1 is ENHRY and CDR2 is SYGVKD. The CDR3 is 15 residues long. Trimming at V came to 2 bases and at J to 4 bases, leaving 5 bases not matched to a gene. The CDR3 sequence: CAISEGQGTRETQYF. The DNA for the CDR3 is TGTGCCATCAGTGAGGGACAGGGGACCCGAGAGACCCAGTACTTC.

This chain uses TRBV5-1 with TRBJ2-3; 7 bases match TRBD2. This CDR3 is built from 15 residues. The junction had 9 bases not matched to a gene; V was cut back by 5 bases and J by 3 bases. Germline V gene data show CDR1 as SGHRS and CDR2 as YFSETQ. The CDR3 DNA follows: TGCGCCAGCAGTCGGTCTGGCGGGAGAACAGATACGCAGTATTTT. Amino acids: CASSRSGGRTDTQYF.

The chain uses TRBV28 and TRBJ1-1, with D maybe TRBD1 (5 bases). The V end lost 5 bases, the J end lost 3 bases, and 13 bases lay between the germline ends. The CDR3 totals 14 residues. Germline CDR1 and CDR2: MDHEN and SYDVKM. CDR3 loop: CASSIRASDTEAFF. The CDR3 DNA sequence: TGTGCCAGCAGTATCAGGGCGTCGGACACTGAAGCTTTCTTT.

V and J are TRBV5-6 and TRBJ2-1; D is unclear. V lost 6 bases and J 0 bases, leaving 10 bases between the germline ends. Germline lookup yields CDR1 SGHDT and CDR2 YYEEEE. There are 14 residues in the CDR3. DNA of the CDR3: TGTGCCAGCACCGCGTTGAGCTCCTACAATGAGCAGTTCTTC. Protein product: CASTALSSYNEQFF.

This clone was seen only once. This chain joins TRBV5-6 and TRBJ2-7; TRBD2 matches 10 bases. This CDR3 comprises 18 residues. Per the germline V gene, CDR1 is SGHDT and CDR2 is YYEEEE. The V segment lost 3 bases and the J segment 3 bases; nucleotides outside the gene matches: 15. CDR3: CASSSRPRAGLAYYEQYF. The CDR3 coding sequence is TGTGCCAGCAGCTCAAGACCACGCGCGGGACTAGCGTACTACGAGCAGTACTTC.

This clone was observed a handful of times. The CDR3 nucleotides are TGTGCCAGCTCACCGGAGACACAGGTAGAAGCTTTCTTT. Translation: CASSPETQVEAFF. The rearrangement uses TRBV18 and TRBJ1-1; maybe TRBD1 (5 bases). This CDR3 has 13 residues. Trimming took 3 bases from V and 8 from J, leaving 13 bases between them. The V gene's germline CDR1 is KGHSH and CDR2 LQKENI.

The J gene is TRBJ1-5, the V gene TRBV6-4; no clear D. CDR3 length equals 21 residues. Trimming took off 0 bases at V and 0 bases at J, with 24 bases between the two ends. From germline, CDR1 is MRHNA and CDR2 SNTAGT. DNA of the CDR3: TGTGCCAGCAGTGACTCGAGTCGTTTGGAGACGCGAGATTATAGCAATCAGCCCCAGCATTTT. This sequence encodes CASSDSSRLETRDYSNQPQHF.

The J gene is TRBJ2-7, the V gene TRBV7-2; 10 bases map to TRBD2. CDR3 length: 15 residues. Losses at the gene ends were 2 bases for V and 5 bases for J; bases not matched to a gene: 6. Germline V lookup: CDR1 SGHTA, CDR2 FQGNSA. CDR3 nucleotide sequence: TGTGCCAGCAGCTTATCCCTAGCGGGAGTCGACGAGCAGTACTTC. Encoded protein: CASSLSLAGVDEQYF. Supplemented by reference TRBV7-2 and TRBJ2-7, the full variable domain reads GAGVSQSPSNKVTEKGKDVELRCDPISGHTALYWYRQSLGQGLEFLIYFQGNSAPDKSGLPSDRFSAERTGGSVSTLTIQRTQQEDSAVYLCASSLSLAGVDEQYFGPGTRLTVT.

This sequence joins TRBV27 and TRBJ2-1; 8 bases map to TRBD1. Trimming cost V 2 bases and J 4 bases; bases outside gene matches: 4. Germline values: CDR1 MNHEY, CDR2 SMNVEV (reference sequence). The CDR3 consists of 15 residues. The CDR3 nucleotides read TGTGCCAGCAGTTTAGCTACAGGGGGATACAATGAGCAGTTCTTC. It is translated as CASSLATGGYNEQFF.

CDR3 amino acids: CASRDTDTQYF. The CDR3 DNA sequence: TGTGCCAGCAGGGACACAGATACGCAGTATTTT. The rearrangement links TRBV28 to TRBJ2-3; D gene uncertain. V was pared by 6 bases and J by 2 bases, with 3 bases between. The germline gives CDR1 MDHEN, CDR2 SYDVKM. The CDR3 loop spans 11 amino acids.

This chain joins TRBV29-1 and TRBJ2-7; tentatively, D is TRBD1 (6 bases). Trimming took 6 bases from V and 4 from J, leaving 13 bases between them. CDR1 and CDR2 (germline): SQVTM, ANQGSEA. This CDR3 comprises 12 residues. This CDR3 reads CSVLQGIYEQYF. CDR3 bases: TGCAGCGTCTTACAGGGTATTTACGAGCAGTACTTC.

The chain links TRBV27 to TRBJ2-1; a weak D match, TRBD2 (5 bases). Looked up from germline, CDR1 is MNHEY and CDR2 is SMNVEV (reference sequence). V gave up 6 bases and J gave up 5 bases, with 17 bases separating them. The CDR3 extends over 15 amino acids. CDR3 residues: CASSPAGGNHNEQFF. The CDR3 DNA reads TGTGCCAGCAGCCCGGCGGGCGGAAATCACAATGAGCAGTTCTTC.

The V gene is TRBV28, the J gene TRBJ2-3; D gene unclear. Germline assignment: CDR1 MDHEN and CDR2 SYDVKM. The CDR3 consists of 12 residues. The V end was cut by 4 bases, the J end by 2 bases, with 4 bases between. CDR3 sequence reads: CASSSLTDTQYF. CDR3 sequence (DNA): TGTGCCAGCAGTTCTCTCACAGATACGCAGTATTTT.